Each of the 30 T cell receptor beta chains below was sequenced from the same sample in a study of blood T cells in healthy people across ages. The use of a sample-barcoded 5' primer and a J-beta primer mix characterized a second PCR of about 7 to 12 cycles. Each CDR3 protein is one row after TCRdb ran MiXCR on the 5' RACE reads. The repertoire holds 950,000 to 1,200,000 distinct CDR3 sequences, with 35% to 45% as singletons. The sample taken for sequencing was blood. These receptors all stem from a man between 18 and 29 years old in good health.

This clonotype was detected only a few times. The chain is built from TRBV18 and TRBJ1-2, with a weak D call TRBD1 (5 bases). The ends were cut back, 5 bases at V and 2 bases at J, with 21 bases in the middle. Looked up from germline, CDR1 is KGHSH and CDR2 is LQKENI. The CDR3 loop spans 17 amino acids. CDR3 protein: CASSSSSPTRANYGYTF. The DNA for the CDR3 is TGTGCCAGCTCATCCTCGTCACCCACCAGGGCGAACTATGGCTACACCTTC.

This chain links TRBV7-2 with TRBJ2-1; D may be TRBD1 or TRBD2 (5 bases each). With 5 bases removed from V and 4 bases from J, the gap between germline ends came to 15 bases. CDR1 is SGHTA and CDR2 is FQGNSA in the germline V gene. This CDR3 is built from 15 residues. This CDR3 is CASSQSGRLYNEQFF. The CDR3 DNA reads TGTGCCAGCAGCCAATCGGGACGCCTGTACAATGAGCAGTTCTTC.

This clonotype came up a few times. The J gene is TRBJ1-3, the V gene TRBV7-2, with D unclear. The CDR3 totals 14 residues. V lost 5 bases and J 3 bases, leaving 11 bases between the germline ends. The germline V gene has CDR1 SGHTA and CDR2 FQGNSA. CDR3 region: CASSPRSGGNTIYF. In DNA, the CDR3 is TGTGCCAGCAGCCCAAGGAGTGGTGGAAACACCATATATTTT.

V is TRBV10-3 and J is TRBJ2-4; D ambiguous. Matching the DNA end better, TRBJ2-7 makes the J call doubtful. Per germline, CDR1 ENHRY and CDR2 SYGVKD. CDR3 length: 14 amino acids. The CDR3 loop reads CAISNGPTPAEQYF. CDR3 DNA: TGTGCCATCAGTAACGGCCCCACGCCGGCCGAGCAGTACTTC.

The chain recombines TRBV12-3 or TRBV12-4 with TRBJ2-1; D is uncertain. The CDR3 runs 17 residues. Trimming took 5 bases from V and 0 from J, leaving 17 bases between them. The CDR3 loop is CASSPVTLALSYNEQFF. The CDR3 DNA follows: TGTGCCAGCAGTCCCGTGACCCTCGCCCTCTCCTACAATGAGCAGTTCTTC.

This clonotype has only a few counts. This chain connects TRBV4-3 to TRBJ2-2; no firm D call. The CDR3 spans 14 residues. V lost 4 bases and J lost 6, with 12 bases in between. Germline V gene data show CDR1 as LGHNA and CDR2 as YSLEER. In DNA form, the CDR3 reads TGCGCCAGCAGCCCACGGACGGGTTCCGGGGAGCTGTTTTTT. Amino acids: CASSPRTGSGELFF.

This clonotype was seen more than once but under ten times. The rearrangement uses TRBV12-3 or TRBV12-4 and TRBJ1-4, with TRBD1 as a possible D gene (5 bases). Trimming removed 7 bases from V and 4 bases from J, with 10 bases in between. The CDR3 has 13 residues. DNA for the CDR3: TGTGCCAGCACCCTTGGGGGTAATGAAAAACTGTTTTTT. It encodes CASTLGGNEKLFF.

The chain recombines TRBV6-5 with TRBJ1-1, with TRBD1 matching 8 bases. Germline V lookup: CDR1 MNHEY, CDR2 SVGAGI. The CDR3 covers 16 residues. Losses at the gene ends were 4 bases for V and 0 bases for J; bases not matched to a gene: 7. The CDR3 sequence: CASSSGTGGMNTEAFF. CDR3 nucleotides: TGTGCCAGCAGTTCCGGGACAGGCGGAATGAACACTGAAGCTTTCTTT.

The rearrangement joins TRBV2 to TRBJ1-2; no firm D call. The germline V gene encodes CDR1 SNHLY and CDR2 FYNNEI. The CDR3 spans 16 residues. V was pared by 5 bases and J by 1 base, with 17 bases between. The CDR3, as DNA: TGTGCCAGCAGTTCCCTTTCCTCTTGGGGTAACTATGGCTACACCTTC. It translates to CASSSLSSWGNYGYTF. Drawing the rest from reference TRBV2 and TRBJ1-2, the complete variable domain is EPEVTQTPSHQVTQMGQEVILRCVPISNHLYFYWYRQILGQKVEFLVSFYNNEISEKSEIFDDQFSVERPDGSNFTLKIRSTKLEDSAMYFCASSSLSSWGNYGYTFGSGTRLTVV.

The rearrangement uses TRBV5-1 and TRBJ2-4; D is possibly TRBD1 (6 bases). The CDR3 consists of 16 residues. Trimming cost V 3 bases and J 0 bases, with 13 bases left between them. From germline, CDR1 is SGHRS and CDR2 YFSETQ. The CDR3 reads CASSSTGPLAKNIQYF. CDR3 nucleotide sequence: TGCGCCAGCAGCTCGACAGGCCCACTAGCCAAAAACATTCAGTACTTC.

J is TRBJ2-5 and V is TRBV4-3; perhaps D is TRBD1 or TRBD2 (6 bases each). Trimming pared 0 bases from V and 11 bases from J, leaving 19 bases between. The CDR3 runs 15 residues. Germline assignment: CDR1 LGHNA and CDR2 YSLEER. The CDR3 sequence: CASSQDRERDNEQYF. The CDR3 DNA reads TGCGCCAGCAGCCAAGATCGGGAGAGGGACAATGAGCAGTACTTC.

This clonotype was picked up a small number of times. V usage is TRBV4-1 and J usage is TRBJ1-1, with a weak D call TRBD1 (6 bases). Trimming took off 3 bases at V and 4 bases at J, with 12 bases between the two ends. CDR3 size: 14 residues. Germline-derived CDR1 and CDR2 are MGHRA and YSYEKL. CDR3 bases: TGCGCCAGCAGCCAGACTCAGGGGTCCACTGAAGCTTTCTTT. Amino acid sequence: CASSQTQGSTEAFF.

There are a few counts of this clonotype. The J gene is TRBJ2-1, the V gene TRBV5-1, with a tentative D call TRBD1 (6 bases). Germline CDR1 SGHRS, CDR2 YFSETQ. There are 15 residues in the CDR3. Trimming shortened V by 0 bases and J by 2 bases, and 9 bases separated the two germline ends. CDR3 bases: TGCGCCAGCAGCTTGGACAGGGCACCCTACAATGAGCAGTTCTTC. Encoded protein: CASSLDRAPYNEQFF. The whole variable domain, remainder taken from reference TRBV5-1 and TRBJ2-1, is KAGVTQTPRYLIKTRGQQVTLSCSPISGHRSVSWYQQTPGQGLQFLFEYFSETQRNKGNFPGRFSGRQFSNSRSEMNVSTLELGDSALYLCASSLDRAPYNEQFFGPGTRLTVL.

The V gene is TRBV4-2, the J gene TRBJ1-1; 7 positions agree with TRBD1. V gave up 2 bases and J gave up 3 bases; unmatched junction bases: 12. Germline loops: CDR1 LGHNA, CDR2 YNFKEQ. The CDR3 has 17 residues. The CDR3 region has the DNA TGTGCCAGCAGCCAATTTGCAGGGGGTGGATTGTACACTGAAGCTTTCTTT. It translates to CASSQFAGGGLYTEAFF.

This chain connects TRBV4-3 to TRBJ1-2, with TRBD1 as a possible D gene (6 bases). The CDR3 sequence is 13 residues long. CDR1 is LGHNA and CDR2 is YSLEER in the germline V gene. Trimming removed 4 bases from V and 6 bases from J, with 12 bases in between. The DNA of the CDR3 is TGCGCCAGCAGCCCTCAAGGGGGGAATGGCTACACCTTC. It translates to CASSPQGGNGYTF.

The rearrangement joins TRBV20-1 to TRBJ1-1; D unclear. The germline V gene encodes CDR1 DFQATT and CDR2 SNEGSKA (reference sequence). This CDR3 is built from 17 residues. Trimming took 2 bases from V and 0 from J, leaving 19 bases between them. CDR3 in DNA: TGCAGTGCTAGACTACCAGGATTCCAGCCATTGAACACTGAAGCTTTCTTT. Amino acid sequence: CSARLPGFQPLNTEAFF.

This clonotype was counted a few times. The J gene is TRBJ2-5, the V gene TRBV20-1, with TRBD1 identical over 7 bases. The J call may not be correct, given that the DNA end is closer to TRBJ2-7. This CDR3 region has 13 residues. In germline, CDR1 is DFQATT, CDR2 SNEGSKA (reference sequence). The CDR3 here is CSARGDSAYEQYF. The CDR3 DNA reads TGCAGTGCTAGAGGGGACAGTGCCTACGAGCAGTACTTC.

The chain links TRBV6-2 or TRBV6-3 to TRBJ1-5; D remains ambiguous. Germline CDR1 reads MNHEY; CDR2 reads SVGEGT. V was clipped by 7 bases and J by 1 base, with 11 bases between them. The CDR3 has 14 residues. The CDR3 region is CASTPSGSNQPQHF. For the CDR3, the DNA is TGTGCCAGCACTCCCTCGGGGAGCAATCAGCCCCAGCATTTT.

Comment on this clonotype: One end of the junction varies from germline; a read error may be responsible. This rearrangement joins TRBV5-1 to TRBJ2-3; 9 positions agree with TRBD2. There are 14 residues in the CDR3. In germline, CDR1 is SGHRS, CDR2 YFSETQ. In DNA, the CDR3 is TGCGCCAGCAGACGCGGGGGGGGCACAAATACGCAGTATTTT. Its translation: CASRRGGGTNTQYF.

The chain employs TRBV4-1 and TRBJ2-7, with 11 bases identical to TRBD2. V was pared by 0 bases and J by 0 bases, with 10 bases of the junction left unmatched. The CDR3 is 19 amino acids. Per germline, CDR1 MGHRA and CDR2 YSYEKL. The CDR3 loop is CASSQDALAGATSSYEQYF. The DNA of the CDR3 is TGCGCCAGCAGCCAAGATGCACTAGCGGGGGCCACGAGCTCCTACGAGCAGTACTTC.

This sequence joins TRBV7-2 and TRBJ1-5; the D is unclear. The CDR3 sequence is 16 residues long. Between the trimmed V and J ends, which lost 1 base and 7 bases, there was a span of 17 bases. Germline CDR1 reads SGHTA; CDR2 reads FQGNSA. The DNA for the CDR3 is TGTGCCAGCAGCTTAGACGGCAACCGCCGGGGACAGCCCCAGCATTTT. Translated: CASSLDGNRRGQPQHF.

This clonotype was counted a few times. The CDR3 protein is CASGQGGSGTEAFF. Written as DNA, the CDR3 is TGTGCCAGCGGCCAAGGGGGCAGTGGCACTGAAGCTTTCTTT. This chain connects TRBV6-6 to TRBJ1-1; 7 bases fit TRBD1. Germline CDR1 reads MNHNY; CDR2 reads SVGAGI (reference sequence). J was trimmed by 4 bases and V by 8 bases; bases with no gene match: 10. CDR3 length: 14 residues.

The chain's CDR3 is CASSNPARYVQYF. The CDR3 DNA sequence: TGTGCCAGCAGCAACCCGGCGAGATACGTGCAGTACTTC. The chain carries TRBV21-1 and TRBJ2-7; TRBD1 is the table's D call and was not checked against the DNA. TRBV21-1 is termed a pseudogene. The length of the CDR3 is 13 residues.

This clonotype has just a few counts. V and J are TRBV5-1 and TRBJ2-4; the D gene is possibly TRBD1 (6 bases). The CDR3 loop spans 16 amino acids. Germline assignment: CDR1 SGHRS and CDR2 YFSETQ. Trimming took off 0 bases at V and 3 bases at J, with 13 bases between the two ends. The CDR3 is CASSLEGRGSKNIQYF. In DNA, the CDR3 is TGCGCCAGCAGCTTGGAGGGCAGGGGAAGCAAAAACATTCAGTACTTC.

This clonotype showed up just a few times. The chain joins TRBV20-1 to TRBJ1-1; D is ambiguous. This CDR3 has 13 residues. The V gene lost 5 bases and the J gene lost 1 base, with 11 bases spanning the gap. The germline V gene encodes CDR1 DFQATT and CDR2 SNEGSKA (reference sequence). The CDR3 sequence is CSAARGPNTEAFF. In nucleotides, the CDR3 is TGCAGTGCTGCTCGGGGTCCGAACACTGAAGCTTTCTTT.

The CDR3 loop reads CASSLARGREYSNQPQHF. In DNA, the CDR3 is TGTGCCAGCAGCTTAGCGAGGGGCAGGGAATACAGCAATCAGCCCCAGCATTTT. This chain links TRBV7-8 with TRBJ1-5; perhaps TRBD1 as D (5 bases). Germline values: CDR1 SGHVS, CDR2 FQNEAQ. The CDR3 has 18 residues. V lost 0 bases and J 1 base, leaving 16 bases between the germline ends.

This clonotype turned up a few times. The chain carries TRBV27 and TRBJ2-4; maybe TRBD2 (6 bases). Deletions cut 5 bases from V and 9 bases from J, with 17 bases between. CDR1 and CDR2 (germline): MNHEY, SMNVEV (reference sequence). The CDR3 has 14 amino acids. The CDR3 reads CASSLRGRRAIQYF. The CDR3 DNA reads TGTGCCAGCAGTCTCCGGGGAAGGAGGGCCATTCAGTACTTC.

The genes are TRBV3-1 and TRBJ1-6, with no clear D. Trimming cost V 8 bases and J 7 bases, with 12 bases left between them. The CDR3 loop spans 13 amino acids. In germline, CDR1 is LGHDT, CDR2 YNNKEL (reference sequence). CDR3 in DNA: TGTGCCAGCGGGCGGGCCTTAAATTCACCCCTCCACTTT. Amino acid sequence: CASGRALNSPLHF.

The V and J genes are TRBV3-1 and TRBJ2-2, with D perhaps TRBD1 (6 bases). Deletions cut 4 bases from V and 1 base from J, with 10 bases between. CDR1 and CDR2 from the germline V gene are LGHDT and YNNKEL (reference sequence). The CDR3 covers 15 residues. The CDR3 here is CASSRLTGNTGELFF. As DNA, the CDR3 is TGTGCCAGCAGCCGATTGACAGGGAACACCGGGGAGCTGTTTTTT.

J is TRBJ1-1 and V is TRBV2; TRBD1 aligns across 9 bases. This CDR3 spans 15 amino acids. Germline V lookup: CDR1 SNHLY, CDR2 FYNNEI. J was trimmed by 0 bases and V by 4 bases; bases with no gene match: 3. CDR3 loop: CASSGGQGLNTEAFF. In DNA, the CDR3 is TGTGCCAGCAGTGGGGGACAGGGTCTGAACACTGAAGCTTTCTTT. Supplemented by reference TRBV2 and TRBJ1-1, the full variable domain reads EPEVTQTPSHQVTQMGQEVILRCVPISNHLYFYWYRQILGQKVEFLVSFYNNEISEKSEIFDDQFSVERPDGSNFTLKIRSTKLEDSAMYFCASSGGQGLNTEAFFGQGTRLTVV.